A selection of T cell receptor beta chains follows, all from one sample in a study of glioma-infiltrating T cells. TCRdb re-analysed the multiplex PCR reads in MiXCR, keeping a single row per CDR3 protein. Here the sample spans a few hundred thousand distinct CDR3 sequences, about two fifths being singletons. Sequencing was done on a sample of glioma tissue, nonneoplastic brain tissue, or PBMCs (not recorded which). The receptors here all came from a human donor with low-grade glioma or glioblastoma, undergoing nonglioma brain surgery, or in good health (not recorded which). Each CDR3 is given with its conserved first and last residue. A D gene is named only where the DNA matches it firmly. Rows may omit the clone size; those that give it use once, few, many or a size class.

j_call d_call clone_size cdr3_length v_call cdr3_aa cdr3_nt
TRBJ2-7 TRBD1 NA 18 TRBV27 CASSPSPLGQGVSYEQYF TGTGCCAGCAGTCCCTCACCCCTAGGACAGGGTGTCTCCTACGAGCAGTACTTC
TRBJ2-7 TRBD2 NA 13 TRBV28 CASRTSSGSGQYF TGTGCCAGCAGGACCAGTAGCGGGAGCGGACAGTACTTC
TRBJ1-4 NA many 13 TRBV20-1 CSATEGAPEKLFF TGCAGTGCCACAGAAGGAGCCCCTGAAAAACTGTTTTTT
TRBJ1-2 NA few 15 TRBV4-1 CASSQPQRPSYGYTF TGCGCCAGCAGCCAGCCTCAACGGCCCTCGTATGGCTACACCTTC
TRBJ1-2 NA few 14 TRBV24-1 CATSEDQRNYGYTF TGTGCCACCAGTGAAGATCAGAGGAACTATGGCTACACCTTC
TRBJ2-1 TRBD2 many 16 TRBV28 CASSLLGTSGTNEQFF TGTGCCAGCAGTTTATTAGGGACTAGCGGGACGAATGAGCAGTTCTTC
TRBJ2-7 NA few 15 TRBV28 CASSRTTGLGNRQYF TGTGCCAGCAGCCGAACTACGGGGCTGGGGAATCGGCAGTACTTC
TRBJ2-2 NA NA 16 TRBV6-2/TRBV6-3 CARSFWESLRTGELFF TGTGCCAGAAGTTTCTGGGAGTCACTTCGCACCGGGGAGCTGTTTTTT
TRBJ1-2 NA NA 15 TRBV5-4 CASSLSFLGTYGYTF TGTGCCAGCAGCTTGTCTTTCCTAGGGACTTATGGCTACACCTTC
TRBJ2-5 NA NA 15 TRBV3-1 CASSPFRDKEETQYF TGTGCCAGCAGCCCATTCCGGGACAAAGAAGAGACCCAGTACTTC
TRBJ1-3 TRBD1 many 16 TRBV28 CASSPYLGQVKDTIYF TGTGCCAGCAGTCCATACCTCGGACAGGTGAAGGACACCATATATTTT
TRBJ1-1 NA many 12 TRBV6-2/TRBV6-3 CASRDPDTEAFF TGTGCCAGCAGGGATCCCGACACTGAAGCTTTCTTT
TRBJ2-7 NA few 16 TRBV28 CASRLNAGTRSYEQYF TGTGCCAGCAGATTAAATGCTGGGACACGATCCTACGAGCAGTACTTC
TRBJ2-5 NA NA 12 TRBV28 CASGTTQETQYF TGTGCCAGCGGGACGACGCAAGAGACCCAGTACTTC
TRBJ2-3 NA few 16 TRBV7-8 CASSRPRTTSHNTQYF TGTGCCAGCAGCCGCCCCCGCACGACTAGTCACAATACGCAGTATTTT
TRBJ2-5 NA many 11 TRBV25-1 CASSDGETQYF TGTGCCAGCAGTGATGGGGAGACCCAGTACTTC
TRBJ2-3 NA NA 14 TRBV28 CASSLLVGIDTQYF TGTGCCAGCAGTTTATTGGTCGGCATAGATACGCAGTATTTT
TRBJ2-3 TRBD1 NA 17 TRBV11-2 CDSSLARGQFPADTQYF TGTGACAGCAGCTTAGCGAGGGGACAGTTCCCGGCAGATACGCAGTATTTT
TRBJ1-5 NA NA 13 TRBV7-2 CASSEDRDQPQHF TGTGCCAGCAGCGAGGACAGAGATCAGCCCCAGCATTTT
TRBJ1-1 NA many 13 TRBV20-1 CSARGDPNTEAFF TGCAGTGCTAGAGGGGACCCGAACACTGAAGCTTTCTTT
TRBJ2-1 TRBD2 few 15 TRBV4-3 CASSQDLTSGSRQFF TGCGCCAGCAGCCAAGATCTGACTAGCGGGTCCCGCCAGTTCTTC
TRBJ1-2 NA NA 12 TRBV6-2/TRBV6-3 CASSYAAGGYTF TGTGCCAGCAGTTACGCCGCGGGAGGCTACACCTTC
TRBJ1-1 NA NA 13 TRBV12-3/TRBV12-4 CASTSTGNTEAFF TGTGCCAGCACCTCCACGGGGAACACTGAAGCTTTCTTT
TRBJ1-2 NA many 13 TRBV28 CASSSEINYGYTF TGTGCCAGCAGTAGTGAAATTAACTATGGCTACACCTTC
TRBJ1-2 NA NA 15 TRBV24-1 CATSDPGPKNYGYTF TGTGCCACCAGTGATCCAGGACCGAAAAACTATGGCTACACCTTC
TRBJ2-3 NA NA 16 TRBV4-2 CASSWRRGAGTDTQYF TGTGCCAGCAGCTGGAGGAGGGGGGCGGGCACAGATACGCAGTATTTT
TRBJ1-5 TRBD1 many 16 TRBV6-1 CASSELGQYSNQPQHF TGTGCCAGCAGTGAACTGGGACAGTATAGCAATCAGCCCCAGCATTTT
TRBJ2-7 NA many 11 TRBV20-1 CSARSGYEQYF TGCAGTGCTAGGTCCGGCTACGAGCAGTACTTC
TRBJ2-7 TRBD2 NA 13 TRBV19 CASRGTSGYEQYF TGTGCCAGTAGGGGGACTAGCGGCTACGAGCAGTACTTC
TRBJ2-7 NA NA 17 TRBV15 CAPSRDVRGHLRVEQYF TGTGCCCCCAGCAGAGATGTCAGGGGCCATCTACGTGTAGAGCAGTACTTC
TRBJ1-2 TRBD1 NA 14 TRBV7-9 CASSRGQGAHGYTF TGTGCCAGCAGCCGAGGACAGGGGGCCCATGGCTACACCTTC
TRBJ2-5 TRBD1 NA 15 TRBV2 CASSPLQGFQETQYF TGTGCCAGCAGTCCTTTACAGGGGTTCCAAGAGACCCAGTACTTC
TRBJ2-3 TRBD2 few 15 TRBV2 CASSDRTSGVGTQYF TGTGCCAGCAGTGATCGGACTAGCGGAGTGGGTACGCAGTATTTT
TRBJ2-7 NA NA 16 TRBV28 CASNPGVPGDYYEQYF TGTGCCAGCAACCCCGGGGTGCCAGGGGATTACTACGAGCAGTACTTC
TRBJ1-1 NA few 15 TRBV20-1 CSARPFGDPNTEAFF TGCAGTGCTAGACCTTTTGGAGACCCGAACACTGAAGCTTTCTTT
TRBJ2-3 NA NA 17 TRBV28 CASSAQGAGAYTDTQYF TGTGCCAGCAGCGCTCAAGGGGCAGGAGCTTACACAGATACGCAGTATTTT
TRBJ2-3 TRBD1 NA 17 TRBV20-1 CSARDLKGQASTDTQYF TGCAGTGCTAGAGATCTCAAGGGACAGGCAAGCACAGATACGCAGTATTTT
TRBJ1-6 NA NA 16 TRBV5-4 CASSLAGTFYSSPLHF TGTGCCAGCAGCTTGGCCGGGACATTTTATAGTTCACCCCTCCACTTT
TRBJ2-4 NA NA 12 TRBV7-2 CASSPDRGIQYF TGTGCCAGCAGCCCCGATCGAGGAATTCAGTACTTC
TRBJ2-1 TRBD2 NA 16 TRBV12-3/TRBV12-4 CASSLDGLAGPNEQFF TGTGCCAGCAGTTTAGACGGACTAGCGGGGCCGAATGAGCAGTTCTTC
TRBJ2-7 NA few 15 TRBV28 CASSLGPLGSYEQYF TGTGCCAGCAGTTTAGGGCCCCTAGGCTCCTACGAGCAGTACTTC
TRBJ2-7 NA NA 13 TRBV12-3/TRBV12-4 CASSFRGIYEQYF TGTGCCAGCAGCTTCCGAGGGATCTACGAGCAGTACTTC
TRBJ2-1 TRBD1 many 15 TRBV28 CASSTGVRSYNEQFF TGTGCCAGCAGTACAGGGGTCCGCTCCTACAATGAGCAGTTCTTC
TRBJ2-7 NA many 15 TRBV6-1 CASSRIPGHHYEQYF TGTGCCAGCAGCCGTATCCCTGGACACCACTACGAGCAGTACTTC
TRBJ1-1 TRBD1 NA 16 TRBV29-1 CSVDSFTGEMNTEAFF TGCAGCGTTGACTCTTTTACAGGGGAGATGAACACTGAAGCTTTCTTT
TRBJ2-7 TRBD1 few 10 TRBV20-1 CSATRGEQYF TGCAGTGCTACCAGGGGGGAGCAGTACTTC
TRBJ2-7 NA few 10 TRBV6-1 CATHQGEQYF TGTGCCACCCATCAGGGTGAGCAGTACTTC
TRBJ2-3 TRBD1 NA 15 TRBV6-1 CAISESKQGANTQYF TGTGCCATCAGTGAGTCGAAACAGGGGGCTAATACGCAGTATTTT
TRBJ2-7 NA NA 15 TRBV4-3 CASSQDMGWDYEQYF TGCGCCAGCAGCCAAGACATGGGGTGGGACTACGAGCAGTACTTC
TRBJ1-6 NA NA 12 TRBV5-5 CASSSPGTPLHF TGTGCCAGCAGCTCCCCCGGGACACCCCTCCACTTT
TRBJ1-1 NA NA 14 TRBV18 CASSPTAMNTEAFF TGTGCCAGCTCACCAACGGCCATGAACACTGAAGCTTTCTTT
TRBJ2-3 NA NA 13 TRBV27 CASSRDRVDTQYF TGTGCCAGCAGCCGCGACCGGGTAGATACGCAGTATTTT
TRBJ2-1 NA NA 15 TRBV3-1 CASSLERAPVGEQFF TGTGCCAGCAGCTTAGAACGGGCCCCGGTGGGTGAGCAGTTCTTC
TRBJ2-5 NA few 16 TRBV28 CASSFRTGRGQETQYF TGTGCCAGCAGTTTTCGGACAGGGAGGGGGCAAGAGACCCAGTACTTC
TRBJ2-5 TRBD2 once 14 TRBV7-2 CASSNLAGRETQYF TGCGCCAGCAGCAACCTAGCGGGAAGGGAGACCCAGTACTTC
TRBJ2-2 NA NA 15 TRBV6-6 CASSYWSGNTGELFF TGTGCCAGCAGTTACTGGTCTGGGAACACCGGGGAGCTGTTTTTT
TRBJ2-7 NA once 14 TRBV7-2 CASSLGVSYYEQYF TGCGCCAGCAGCTTGGGGGTATCCTATTACGAGCAGTACTTC
TRBJ1-3 NA NA 16 TRBV28 CASSSTQAGGGDTIYF TGTGCCAGCAGTTCGACTCAAGCGGGGGGTGGAGACACCATATATTTT